Following are 7 T cell receptor beta chains from one sample sequenced in a study of long-term antiretroviral therapy in people with HIV. Run at survey level, the immunoSEQ assay was version v3.0. Sequencing was performed with immunoSEQ multiplex PCR; in TCRdb, only in-frame clones are kept and a portion is missing. This sample has roughly 24,000 clones, with 70% to 90% found just once. This sample comprised unsorted PBMCs, obtained about 5 years after starting antiretroviral therapy. These receptors all come from a man in his forties with HIV.

CDR3 region: CASSSQGTSGGYSTDTQYF. CDR3 DNA: TGTGCCAGCAGCTCCCAAGGGACTAGCGGGGGATATAGCACAGATACGCAGTATTTT. The chain employs TRBV7-3 and TRBJ2-3, with 14 nucleotides matching TRBD2. CDR1 is SGHTA, CDR2 FQGTGA, per germline. The junction had 9 bases not matched to a gene; V was cut back by 4 bases and J by 0 bases. The CDR3 length is 19 residues.

J is TRBJ2-1 and V is TRBV27, with unresolved D. The V end lost 3 bases, the J end lost 0 bases, and 3 bases lay between the germline ends. CDR3 length: 13 residues. CDR1 MNHEY and CDR2 SMNVEV come from the germline V gene (reference sequence). CDR3 bases: TGTGCCAGCAGTTTGAACTCCTACAATGAGCAGTTCTTC. Protein: CASSLNSYNEQFF.

The chain couples TRBV18 to TRBJ2-1, with 8 bases fitting TRBD2. There are 17 residues in the CDR3. The germline V gene encodes CDR1 KGHSH and CDR2 LQKENI. Germline trimming cut 3 bases from V and 0 bases from J; bases unmatched to any gene: 7. CDR3 DNA sequence: TGTGCCAGCTCACCCCAGCCTAGCGGGTTCTCCTACAATGAGCAGTTCTTC. It yields the protein CASSPQPSGFSYNEQFF.

The J gene is TRBJ1-4, the V gene TRBV27; D unclear. From germline, CDR1 is MNHEY and CDR2 SMNVEV (reference sequence). Deletions cut 2 bases from V and 4 bases from J, with 11 bases between. The CDR3 contains 15 residues. In DNA, the CDR3 is TGTGCCAGCAGTTTACTCGGAGATTTTAATGAAAAACTGTTTTTT. Protein sequence: CASSLLGDFNEKLFF. Drawing the rest from reference TRBV27 and TRBJ1-4, the complete variable domain is EAQVTQNPRYLITVTGKKLTVTCSQNMNHEYMSWYRQDPGLGLRQIYYSMNVEVTDKGDVPEGYKVSRKEKRNFPLILESPSPNQTSLYFCASSLLGDFNEKLFFGSGTQLSVL.

The chain links TRBV5-8 to TRBJ2-7; D is ambiguous. Trimming stripped 1 base from V and 5 bases from J, with 10 bases between. The length of the CDR3 is 13 residues. Per germline, CDR1 SGHTS and CDR2 YDEGEE. CDR3 sequence: CASSLTDSDEQYF. Here the CDR3 DNA reads TGTGCCAGCAGCTTGACTGATTCGGACGAGCAGTACTTC. The complete variable domain, with remaining parts taken from reference TRBV5-8 and TRBJ2-7, reads EAGVTQSPTHLIKTRGQQATLRCSPISGHTSVYWYQQALGLGLQFLLWYDEGEERNRGNFPPRFSGRQFPNYSSELNVNALELEDSALYLCASSLTDSDEQYFGPGTRLTVT.

The chain uses TRBV11-2 and TRBJ2-7, with D unresolved. The CDR3 covers 11 residues. Germline V CDR1 and CDR2: SGHAT, FQNNGV. The V end lost 5 bases, the J end lost 4 bases, and 6 bases lay between the germline ends. The CDR3 protein is CASSRSYEQYF. CDR3 nucleotides: TGTGCCAGCAGCCGTTCATACGAGCAGTACTTC.

The chain couples TRBV28 to TRBJ2-2; D unclear. The CDR3 runs to 16 residues. Germline values: CDR1 MDHEN, CDR2 SYDVKM. V was trimmed by 6 bases and J by 2 bases, leaving 16 bases between them. The CDR3 is CASSPIGRSNTGELFF. CDR3 nucleotide sequence: TGTGCCAGCAGCCCTATTGGACGGAGCAACACCGGGGAGCTGTTTTTT.